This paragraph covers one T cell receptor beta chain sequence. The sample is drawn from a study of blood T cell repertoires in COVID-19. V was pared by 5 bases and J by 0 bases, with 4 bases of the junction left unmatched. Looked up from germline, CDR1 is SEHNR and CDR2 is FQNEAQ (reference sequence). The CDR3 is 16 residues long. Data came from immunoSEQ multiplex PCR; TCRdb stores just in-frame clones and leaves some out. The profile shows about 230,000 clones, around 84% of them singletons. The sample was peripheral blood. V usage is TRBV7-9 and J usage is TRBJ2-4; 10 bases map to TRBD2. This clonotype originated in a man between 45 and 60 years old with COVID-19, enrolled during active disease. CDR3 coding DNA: TGTGCCAGCAGCGTCACTAGCGGGGTAGCCAAAAACATTCAGTACTTC. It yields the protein CASSVTSGVAKNIQYF.